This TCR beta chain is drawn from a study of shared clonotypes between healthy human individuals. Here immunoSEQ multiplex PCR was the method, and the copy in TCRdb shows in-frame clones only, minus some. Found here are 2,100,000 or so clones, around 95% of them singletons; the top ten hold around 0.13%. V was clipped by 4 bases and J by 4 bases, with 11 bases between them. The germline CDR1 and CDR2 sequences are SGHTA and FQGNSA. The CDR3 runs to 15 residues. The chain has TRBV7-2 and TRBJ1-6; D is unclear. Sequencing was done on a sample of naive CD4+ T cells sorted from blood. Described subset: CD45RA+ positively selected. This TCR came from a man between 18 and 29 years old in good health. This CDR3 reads CASSSGELYNSPLHF. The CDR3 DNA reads TGTGCCAGCAGCTCGGGTGAGCTGTATAATTCACCCCTCCACTTT.